The 18 T cell receptor beta chains below were found in one sample sequenced in a study of T cell responses to AZD1222 COVID-19 vaccine. The assay was immunoSEQ multiplex PCR, and TCRdb's table has in-frame clones only and misses some. This table holds 150,000 to 200,000 clones, 80% to 95% found once. This specimen consisted of peripheral blood, obtained on day 0 of AZD1222 vaccination. The source of these receptors is an adult in good health.

The rearrangement joins TRBV19 to TRBJ1-2; D gene uncertain. CDR1 is LNHDA, CDR2 SQIVND, per germline (reference sequence). The CDR3 has 12 amino acids. Deletions cut 5 bases from V and 8 bases from J, with 12 bases between. As DNA, the CDR3 is TGTGCCAGTAGTTTCCCCATAGGAGGCTACACCTTC. Encoded protein: CASSFPIGGYTF.

The genes are TRBV6-5 and TRBJ1-4; 10 bases are shared with TRBD1. Unmatched junction bases numbered 6, after V lost 6 bases and J lost 8 bases. CDR3 length equals 14 residues. The germline V gene encodes CDR1 MNHEY and CDR2 SVGAGI. The CDR3 protein is CASSLRTGGEKLFF. The CDR3 DNA is TGTGCCAGCAGCCTGAGGACAGGGGGGGAAAAACTGTTTTTT.

The V gene is TRBV6-4, the J gene TRBJ1-3; D might be TRBD1 (5 bases). The CDR3 runs 14 residues. The germline CDR1 and CDR2 sequences are MRHNA and SNTAGT. Trimming took off 7 bases at V and 6 bases at J, with 16 bases between the two ends. CDR3 in amino acids: CASTESGYPNTIYF. DNA of the CDR3: TGTGCCAGCACCGAATCAGGGTATCCAAACACCATATATTTT.

The chain has TRBV7-5 and TRBJ2-2; the table's D call, TRBD2, was not checked against the DNA. TRBV7-5 has pseudogene status. This CDR3 contains 16 residues. The CDR3 DNA is TGTGTCAGAAGCTTAGTCGCGGGCACGAACACCGGGGAGCTGTTTTTT. Amino acid sequence: CVRSLVAGTNTGELFF.

V gene TRBV6-5 combines with J gene TRBJ1-1, with a possible D match to TRBD1 (5 bases). The CDR3 spans 15 residues. The germline V gene encodes CDR1 MNHEY and CDR2 SVGAGI. Between the trimmed V and J ends, which lost 3 bases and 5 bases, there was a span of 16 bases. This chain's CDR3 is CASSYGRKGSTEAFF. The CDR3 DNA sequence: TGTGCCAGCAGTTATGGGCGGAAGGGGAGTACTGAAGCTTTCTTT.

This clone is a singleton in its sample. The chain recombines TRBV3-1 (or the pseudogene TRBV3-2) with TRBJ2-5; no reliable D call. The CDR3 sequence is 13 residues long. CDR1 is LGHDT, CDR2 YNNKEL, per germline (reference sequence). Trimming pared 3 bases from V and 5 bases from J, leaving 10 bases between. CDR3 protein: CASSQQLGETQYF. The CDR3 region has the DNA TGTGCCAGCAGCCAGCAGTTAGGGGAGACCCAGTACTTC.

J is TRBJ1-2 and V is TRBV19; D is unresolved. The CDR3 is made up of 17 amino acids. Germline CDR1 reads LNHDA; CDR2 reads SQIVND (reference sequence). V lost 0 bases and J 2 bases, leaving 16 bases between the germline ends. The CDR3 DNA sequence: TGTGCCAGTAGTATAGAGTTAGGACCAGTAGACAACTATGGCTACACCTTC. Encoded protein: CASSIELGPVDNYGYTF.

The chain combines TRBV6-5 with TRBJ1-1, with D maybe TRBD1 (6 bases). This CDR3 has 14 amino acids. Per the germline V gene, CDR1 is MNHEY and CDR2 is SVGAGI. Deletions cut 6 bases from V and 3 bases from J, with 14 bases between. CDR3 in DNA: TGTGCCAGCAGGGCGAACAGGGTAGACACTGAAGCTTTCTTT. Its protein product is CASRANRVDTEAFF.

This sequence joins TRBV3-1 (or the pseudogene TRBV3-2) and TRBJ2-3; the D is unclear. V shed 3 bases and J shed 0 bases, with 13 bases lying between them. Germline-derived CDR1 and CDR2 are LGHDT and YNNKEL (reference sequence). This CDR3 is built from 16 residues. DNA of the CDR3: TGTGCCAGCAGCCACCACGGACGGGCCAGCACAGATACGCAGTATTTT. Translating gives CASSHHGRASTDTQYF.

This clone rates as medium-sized. The chain carries TRBV7-9 and TRBJ1-2; tentatively, D is TRBD1 (5 bases). V lost 8 bases, J lost 3 bases, and 13 bases lay in between. This CDR3 spans 13 amino acids. Germline V gene sequence: CDR1 SEHNR, CDR2 FQNEAQ (reference sequence). This chain's CDR3 is CASGQGADYGYTF. The CDR3 DNA is TGTGCCAGCGGCCAAGGGGCTGACTATGGCTACACCTTC.

V is TRBV12-1 and J is TRBJ2-3; the DNA was not used to check the table's D call, TRBD1. TRBV12-1 is a known pseudogene. This CDR3 comprises 17 residues. DNA of the CDR3: TGTGCCAGCAGCTGTTTTGGGCCCTGCCTACGTACAGATACGCAGTATTTT. Protein: CASSCFGPCLRTDTQYF.

The V call is TRBV6-5, the J call TRBJ1-6, with D perhaps TRBD1 (6 bases). Germline values: CDR1 MNHEY, CDR2 SVGAGI. The CDR3 is made up of 15 amino acids. V gave up 7 bases and J gave up 7 bases, with 17 bases separating them. The CDR3 sequence: CASTRTVVANSPLHF. CDR3 in DNA: TGTGCCAGCACTAGGACAGTGGTCGCAAATTCACCCCTCCACTTT.

The V and J genes are TRBV3-1 (or the pseudogene TRBV3-2) and TRBJ2-2; 7 bases match TRBD2. J gave up 6 bases and V 3 bases, and 7 bases lay outside the gene matches. The germline V gene encodes CDR1 LGHDT and CDR2 YNNKEL (reference sequence). CDR3 length equals 15 residues. For the CDR3, the DNA is TGTGCCAGCAGCCATCGCGGACTAGATGCCGGGGAGCTGTTTTTT. The encoded protein is CASSHRGLDAGELFF.

Comments on this clone: A read error may produce the germline difference seen at one junction end. The V call is TRBV29-1, the J call TRBJ2-3; tentatively, D is TRBD1 (6 bases). CDR1 and CDR2 (germline): SQVTM, ANQGSEA. This CDR3 contains 11 residues. The CDR3: CSTRNPRTAHF. CDR3 nucleotides: TGCAGCACACGAAATCCGAGGACAGCGCATTTT.

The chain has TRBV6-5 and TRBJ2-1, with D possibly TRBD2 on 5 matching bases. Germline-derived CDR1 and CDR2 are MNHEY and SVGAGI. V gave up 6 bases and J gave up 8 bases, with 11 bases separating them. The CDR3 loop spans 12 amino acids. CDR3 in amino acids: CASRPGGYEQFF. Written as DNA, the CDR3 is TGTGCCAGCAGACCTGGAGGCTATGAGCAGTTCTTC.

V usage is TRBV29-1 and J usage is TRBJ1-2; possible D gene TRBD1, 6 bases. Trimming cost V 7 bases and J 6 bases, with 12 bases left between them. Germline values: CDR1 SQVTM, CDR2 ANQGSEA. The CDR3 is 11 amino acids. The CDR3 nucleotides read TGCAGCGGAGGGGGACCGGATGGCTACACCTTC. It specifies CSGGGPDGYTF.

V gene TRBV7-2 combines with J gene TRBJ2-3; tentatively, D is TRBD2 (5 bases). The CDR3 is made up of 14 amino acids. Germline V gene sequence: CDR1 SGHTA, CDR2 FQGNSA. With 4 bases removed from V and 0 bases from J, the gap between germline ends came to 8 bases. This CDR3 reads CASSSRTSTDTQYF. The CDR3 DNA reads as TGTGCCAGCAGCTCGAGGACTAGCACAGATACGCAGTATTTT.

This chain joins TRBV6-5 and TRBJ1-6; weak D call: TRBD1 (5 bases). Germline V gives CDR1 MNHEY, CDR2 SVGAGI. The CDR3 length is 15 residues. The germline V and J ends were trimmed by 3 bases and 11 bases, with 17 bases remaining between them. The CDR3 protein is CASSYTDSVGAPLHF. In nucleotides, the CDR3 is TGTGCCAGCAGTTATACGGATTCCGTAGGGGCACCCCTCCACTTT.